What follows are 23 T cell receptor beta chains derived from one specimen sequenced in a study of T cell responses to AZD1222 COVID-19 vaccine. The table came from immunoSEQ multiplex PCR; TCRdb's copy has only in-frame clones and leaves some out. Seen here are about 35,000 clones, just over 85% observed once, and the top ten hold 9.5% to 11%. The sequenced sample was peripheral blood, obtained 28 days after the second AZD1222 dose. Receptors were obtained from an adult who received the AZD1222 COVID-19 vaccine.

The rearrangement joins TRBV2 to TRBJ2-1; D gene uncertain. In germline, CDR1 is SNHLY, CDR2 FYNNEI. V lost 3 bases and J 13 bases, leaving 16 bases between the germline ends. CDR3 size: 13 residues. The DNA of the CDR3 is TGTGCCAGCAGTGAGAATAAGGGCACCAGACAGTTCTTC. This gives the protein CASSENKGTRQFF.

V is TRBV28 and J is TRBJ1-5; 10 nucleotides agree with TRBD1. The CDR3 consists of 15 residues. Germline V gene data show CDR1 as MDHEN and CDR2 as SYDVKM. Trimming at V came to 6 bases and at J to 3 bases, leaving 5 bases not matched to a gene. The CDR3 region is CASRGTGALNQPQHF. The CDR3 nucleotides are TGTGCCAGCAGGGGGACAGGGGCTCTCAATCAGCCCCAGCATTTT.

CDR3 residues: CASSSGTGDYTGELFF. The CDR3 nucleotides read TGTGCCAGCAGTTCCGGGACAGGGGATTACACCGGGGAGCTGTTTTTT. The chain links TRBV28 to TRBJ2-2; TRBD1 matches 10 bases. The CDR3 length is 16 residues. J gave up 3 bases and V 4 bases, and 5 bases lay outside the gene matches. Germline values: CDR1 MDHEN, CDR2 SYDVKM.

J is TRBJ1-1 and V is TRBV18; no reliable D call. This CDR3 region has 13 residues. V lost 6 bases and J 1 base, leaving 9 bases between the germline ends. Germline CDR1 reads KGHSH; CDR2 reads LQKENI. The CDR3 reads CASSLRGNTEAFF. CDR3 coding DNA: TGTGCCAGCTCCCTCCGGGGGAACACTGAAGCTTTCTTT.

The chain uses TRBV7-2 and TRBJ2-7; a weak D match, TRBD2 (5 bases). The ends were cut back, 4 bases at V and 2 bases at J, with 9 bases in the middle. The CDR3 loop spans 13 amino acids. CDR1 and CDR2 (germline): SGHTA, FQGNSA. CDR3 loop: CASSYQLAYEQYF. The CDR3 nucleotides are TGTGCCAGCAGCTACCAACTAGCCTACGAGCAGTACTTC.

V usage is TRBV2 and J usage is TRBJ2-2, with 9 bases lining up with TRBD2. V shed 5 bases and J 4 bases; nucleotides not matched to a gene: 5. This CDR3 has 15 amino acids. Germline values: CDR1 SNHLY, CDR2 FYNNEI. DNA of the CDR3: TGTGCCAGCAGTACTAGCGGGCGGGGCACCGGGGAGCTGTTTTTT. It specifies CASSTSGRGTGELFF.

This rearrangement joins TRBV5-1 to TRBJ2-5; 9 nucleotides agree with TRBD2. Unmatched junction bases numbered 4, after V lost 0 bases and J lost 4 bases. Germline V gives CDR1 SGHRS, CDR2 YFSETQ. The CDR3 is 15 amino acids. CDR3 in DNA: TGCGCCAGCAGCTTGGGACTAGCGGTGGGAGAGACCCAGTACTTC. Residues: CASSLGLAVGETQYF. The whole variable domain, filled in from reference TRBV5-1 and TRBJ2-5, reads KAGVTQTPRYLIKTRGQQVTLSCSPISGHRSVSWYQQTPGQGLQFLFEYFSETQRNKGNFPGRFSGRQFSNSRSEMNVSTLELGDSALYLCASSLGLAVGETQYFGPGTRLLVL.

The chain employs TRBV2 and TRBJ2-7, with 8 positions matching TRBD2. Looked up from germline, CDR1 is SNHLY and CDR2 is FYNNEI. The CDR3 has 20 amino acids. V lost 6 bases, J lost 3 bases, and 25 bases stayed unmatched. The CDR3 loop reads CASRTSAATGTSRGFYEQYF. Written as DNA, the CDR3 is TGTGCCAGCAGAACGTCAGCTGCGACCGGGACTAGTAGAGGGTTCTACGAGCAGTACTTC.

This chain connects TRBV9 to TRBJ1-6; D uncertain. The CDR3 is 15 amino acids. Germline V CDR1 and CDR2: SGDLS, YYNGEE. Trimming removed 0 bases from V and 5 bases from J, with 9 bases in between. CDR3 region: CASSVEAQNNSPLHF. CDR3 sequence (DNA): TGTGCCAGCAGCGTAGAAGCCCAGAATAATTCACCCCTCCACTTT.

The V gene is TRBV3-1 (or the pseudogene TRBV3-2), the J gene TRBJ2-2, with D unresolved. The CDR3 spans 13 residues. V was cut by 4 bases and J by 6 bases, with 9 bases left in between. Per germline, CDR1 LGHDT and CDR2 YNNKEL (reference sequence). This CDR3 reads CASSPPFPGELFF. The DNA for the CDR3 is TGTGCCAGCAGCCCGCCGTTCCCCGGGGAGCTGTTTTTT.

This clone was observed a single time. V is TRBV28 and J is TRBJ1-2; no definite D call. V was trimmed by 2 bases and J by 3 bases, leaving 7 bases between them. CDR3 length equals 13 residues. From germline, CDR1 is MDHEN and CDR2 SYDVKM. This CDR3 is CASSLLNDYGYTF. As DNA, the CDR3 is TGTGCCAGCAGTTTACTTAACGACTATGGCTACACCTTC.

The CDR3 bases are TGTGCCAGCAGGGCGACGGACAGGGGGAGGGAGCAGTACTTC. As protein: CASRATDRGREQYF. The rearrangement uses TRBV6-5 and TRBJ2-7; 10 bases map to TRBD1. The CDR3 contains 14 residues. Germline V gene sequence: CDR1 MNHEY, CDR2 SVGAGI. V lost 6 bases and J lost 7; bases outside the gene matches: 9.

The rearrangement joins TRBV7-2 to TRBJ2-7; 7 nucleotides match TRBD2. J lost 7 bases, V lost 3 bases, and 12 bases had no gene match. Germline assignment: CDR1 SGHTA and CDR2 FQGNSA. This CDR3 is built from 15 residues. DNA for the CDR3: TGTGCCAGCAGCTTCCGGGACCTCCGGGGGGAAGAGCAGTACTTC. This encodes CASSFRDLRGEEQYF.

The gene calls are TRBV29-1 and TRBJ2-3, with a tentative D call TRBD1 (6 bases). Germline assignment: CDR1 SQVTM and CDR2 ANQGSEA. The V gene lost 1 base and the J gene lost 2 bases, with 7 bases spanning the gap. The CDR3 sequence is 13 residues long. The CDR3 sequence: CSVEGQATDTQYF. The CDR3 DNA reads as TGCAGCGTTGAAGGACAGGCCACAGATACGCAGTATTTT.

In its sample, this clone was seen once. V is TRBV7-8 and J is TRBJ1-1, with 8 bases lining up with TRBD1. V gave up 5 bases and J gave up 7 bases; unmatched junction bases: 15. The CDR3 runs 16 residues. CDR1 SGHVS and CDR2 FQNEAQ come from the germline V gene. The CDR3 spells CASSPTKDRAWGEAFF. The CDR3, as DNA: TGTGCCAGCAGCCCCACCAAGGACAGGGCATGGGGTGAAGCTTTCTTT.

V and J are TRBV4-1 and TRBJ2-7; TRBD1 aligns across 7 bases. CDR3 length: 13 residues. The V segment lost 0 bases and the J segment 8 bases; nucleotides outside the gene matches: 4. In germline, CDR1 is MGHRA, CDR2 YSYEKL. The DNA for the CDR3 is TGCGCCAGCAGCCAAGAAGACAGGGAGAAGCAGTACTTC. Translation gives CASSQEDREKQYF.

The chain carries TRBV2 and TRBJ2-5; 13 bases are a match to TRBD2. Per germline, CDR1 SNHLY and CDR2 FYNNEI. CDR3 length: 16 residues. The V segment lost 1 base and the J segment 7 bases; nucleotides outside the gene matches: 6. CDR3 amino acids: CASSEELAGGRGTQYF. In DNA, the CDR3 is TGTGCCAGCAGTGAAGAACTAGCGGGAGGGCGGGGGACCCAGTACTTC. Supplemented by reference TRBV2 and TRBJ2-5, the full variable domain reads EPEVTQTPSHQVTQMGQEVILRCVPISNHLYFYWYRQILGQKVEFLVSFYNNEISEKSEIFDDQFSVERPDGSNFTLKIRSTKLEDSAMYFCASSEELAGGRGTQYFGPGTRLLVL.

In this sample, this clone turned up a few times. The gene calls are TRBV23-1 and TRBJ2-7; D perhaps matches TRBD2 (5 bases). TRBV23-1 is filed as an ORF, its function uncertain. Trimming cost V 0 bases and J 0 bases, with 9 bases left between them. The CDR3 extends over 15 amino acids. The CDR3 protein is CASSQSSGYSYEQYF. In DNA, the CDR3 is TGCGCCAGCAGTCAATCGTCGGGGTACTCCTACGAGCAGTACTTC.

This chain connects TRBV3-1 (or the pseudogene TRBV3-2) to TRBJ2-2; TRBD1 matches 10 bases. The CDR3 has 16 residues. With V trimmed by 1 base and J by 7 bases, 6 bases remained unmatched. Germline-derived CDR1 and CDR2 are LGHDT and YNNKEL (reference sequence). CDR3 sequence: CASSQASTGGIGELFF. The CDR3 DNA sequence: TGTGCCAGCAGCCAAGCTTCGACAGGGGGCATCGGGGAGCTGTTTTTT.

This clone was seen more than once but under ten times. The rearrangement uses TRBV5-1 and TRBJ1-6; 9 bases line up with TRBD1. The CDR3 is made up of 15 amino acids. V shed 2 bases and J 9 bases; nucleotides not matched to a gene: 6. CDR1 is SGHRS, CDR2 YFSETQ, per germline. CDR3 nucleotides: TGCGCCAGCAGCTTATCGGACAGGGGCGGTTCACCCCTCCACTTT. It yields the protein CASSLSDRGGSPLHF. The full variable domain, in which reference TRBV5-1 and TRBJ1-6 provide the parts outside the CDR3, is KAGVTQTPRYLIKTRGQQVTLSCSPISGHRSVSWYQQTPGQGLQFLFEYFSETQRNKGNFPGRFSGRQFSNSRSEMNVSTLELGDSALYLCASSLSDRGGSPLHFGNGTRLTVT.

The rearrangement links TRBV6-1 to TRBJ2-7, with 10 bases matching TRBD2. Germline values: CDR1 MNHNS, CDR2 SASEGT. J lost 2 bases, V lost 3 bases, and 4 bases had no gene match. CDR3 size: 15 residues. CDR3 nucleotide sequence: TGTGCCAGCAGTGATAGCCTAGCGGGAGCCTACGAGCAGTACTTC. Its protein is CASSDSLAGAYEQYF.

The CDR3 spells CASSLAGRGETQYF. DNA for the CDR3: TGCGCCAGCAGCTTGGCGGGGCGAGGGGAGACCCAGTACTTC. The chain has TRBV5-1 and TRBJ2-5; either TRBD1 or TRBD2 may fit D (5 bases each). Germline V gene lookup returns CDR1 SGHRS and CDR2 YFSETQ. V lost 0 bases to trimming and J lost 5 bases, with 11 bases between them. The CDR3 runs 14 residues.

The chain has TRBV6-4 and TRBJ1-2; no firm D call. The CDR3 covers 13 residues. Per the germline V gene, CDR1 is MRHNA and CDR2 is SNTAGT. V was shortened by 2 bases and J by 7 bases, with 11 bases between the two germline ends. DNA for the CDR3: TGTGCCAGCAGTGACCGGGTGGGAAGTGGCTACACCTTC. It translates to CASSDRVGSGYTF.